This T cell receptor (beta chain) stems from a study of blood T cells in healthy people across ages. Study-level points and caveats: Estimates based on one million T cells were treated as lower bounds.

This clonotype was seen more than once but under ten times. Its specificity is unknown. The ends were cut back, 0 bases at V and 9 bases at J, with 6 bases in the middle. CDR1 is SGHAT and CDR2 is FQNNGV in the germline V gene. CDR3 length: 12 amino acids. Primers used in a second PCR of about 6 to 11 cycles were a sample-barcoded 5' primer and a J-beta primer mix. One entry per CDR3 protein, called by TCRdb with MiXCR from the 5' RACE reads. Of around 320,000 distinct CDR3 sequences listed, 27% are singletons. The clonotype originates from a woman aged 70 to 79 in good health. The chain employs TRBV11-2 and TRBJ1-5; D uncertain. Sequencing input: blood. The CDR3 DNA follows: TGTGCCAGCAGCTTAGATTTTGGGCCCCAGCATTTT. This encodes CASSLDFGPQHF.